This TCR beta chain was observed in a study of CD8+ T cells in alopecia areata. Across the whole study: Treatment ran 6 to 18 months, with 6 months of follow-up afterward. Findings of the study overall: Just one nonresponder means the tie between baseline CD8+ expansion and response stays uncertain. The study found higher clonality in lesional than normal scalp, especially in alopecia totalis/universalis.

As for treatment: oral pan-JAK inhibitor, 5-10 mg twice daily. Regarding this clone: Its antigen is as yet unknown.

Investigators isolated RNA and reverse transcribed it into cDNA to act as the sequencing template. Clones were read by immunoSEQ multiplex PCR, and TCRdb kept only the in-frame ones, dropping some. The sample holds a few hundred thousand clones; about two fifths are singletons and the top ten take roughly 0.5%. This TCR was sampled from a human donor with alopecia areata. The specimen was CD4+ T cells sorted from blood, collected around week 31, from a patient treated with tofacitinib.

The CDR3 bases are TGTGCCAGCAGCCCTGGACGGACCTCTGGAAACACCATATATTTT. Its protein is CASSPGRTSGNTIYF. The rearrangement joins TRBV6-6 to TRBJ1-3; D not certain. Germline V gives CDR1 MNHNY, CDR2 SVGAGI (reference sequence). The CDR3 is 15 amino acids. V shed 6 bases and J shed 0 bases, with 12 bases lying between them.